Below, 30 T cell receptor beta chains from the same sample are listed, as sequenced in a study of early T cells in non-severe SARS-CoV-2 infection. Each CDR3 protein is one row after TCRdb ran MiXCR on the 5' RACE reads. Of 90,000 to 120,000 distinct CDR3 sequences in the sample, 11% are singletons; the top ten hold 6.5% to 8%. The material sequenced was whole blood. These TCRs come from an adult who was a healthcare worker with PCR-confirmed SARS-CoV-2 infection or an uninfected control (not recorded which).

This clonotype was detected many times. The rearrangement joins TRBV5-5 to TRBJ2-5; D ambiguous. The CDR3 spans 15 residues. CDR1 and CDR2 from the germline V gene are SGHKS and YYEKEE (reference sequence). The germline V and J ends were trimmed by 0 bases and 1 base, with 10 bases remaining between them. The CDR3: CASSLGLATQETQYF. The CDR3 DNA sequence: TGTGCCAGCAGCTTGGGGTTAGCAACCCAAGAGACCCAGTACTTC.

Regarding this clonotype: A much bigger clone sits one base away, suggesting this may be a read error. V and J are TRBV20-1 and TRBJ2-3; either TRBD1 or TRBD2 may supply D (5 bases each). V was trimmed by 6 bases and J by 10 bases, leaving 17 bases between them. The germline V gene has CDR1 DFQATT and CDR2 SNEGSKA (reference sequence). This CDR3 region has 12 residues. CDR3: CSAGPLQGAQYF. Here the CDR3 DNA reads TGCAGTGCGGGACCGCTCCAGGGAGCGCAGTATTTT.

The chain uses TRBV7-3 and TRBJ2-2; tentatively, D is TRBD1 (6 bases). The CDR3 sequence is 15 residues long. V was cut by 3 bases and J by 7 bases, with 15 bases left in between. The V gene's germline CDR1 is SGHTA and CDR2 FQGTGA. This CDR3 reads CASSFDAGTSGELFF. DNA for the CDR3: TGTGCCAGCAGCTTTGACGCCGGGACAAGCGGGGAGCTGTTTTTT.

This clonotype has just a few counts. V gene TRBV20-1 combines with J gene TRBJ2-5; D tentatively reads TRBD1 or TRBD2 (5 bases each). The CDR3 sequence is 11 residues long. The germline V gene encodes CDR1 DFQATT and CDR2 SNEGSKA (reference sequence). CDR3 sequence reads: CSGTHQETQYF. As DNA, the CDR3 is TGCAGCGGGACCCACCAAGAGACCCAGTACTTC.

This clonotype has ten or more counts. The rearrangement uses TRBV20-1 and TRBJ1-5; weak D call: TRBD1 (5 bases). CDR3 length: 14 amino acids. Trimming cost V 5 bases and J 3 bases, with 14 bases left between them. Germline CDR1 is DFQATT and CDR2 is SNEGSKA (reference sequence). The CDR3 DNA reads as TGCAGTGCTCGGGCAGGGAAGGCCAATCAGCCCCAGCATTTT. This gives the protein CSARAGKANQPQHF.

This clonotype was recorded many times. The CDR3 reads CASSLIRRSGEQYF. The CDR3 DNA reads as TGTGCCAGCAGTTTGATTAGGCGGTCGGGGGAGCAGTACTTC. V is TRBV12-3 or TRBV12-4 and J is TRBJ2-7; perhaps TRBD2 as D (5 bases). V was pared by 3 bases and J by 7 bases, with 16 bases between. This CDR3 contains 14 residues.

The chain has TRBV29-1 and TRBJ2-5; D perhaps matches TRBD1 (5 bases). The V gene's germline CDR1 is SQVTM and CDR2 ANQGSEA. The germline V and J ends were trimmed by 4 bases and 4 bases, with 13 bases remaining between them. The CDR3 contains 13 residues. As DNA, the CDR3 is TGCAGCGTTGGGTTAGGTGGGGCAGAGACCCAGTACTTC. This gives the protein CSVGLGGAETQYF. The complete variable domain, with remaining parts taken from reference TRBV29-1 and TRBJ2-5, reads SAVISQKPSRDICQRGTSLTIQCQVDSQVTMMFWYRQQPGQSLTLIATANQGSEATYESGFVIDKFPISRPNLTFSTLTVSNMSPEDSSIYLCSVGLGGAETQYFGPGTRLLVL.

This rearrangement joins TRBV6-6 to TRBJ1-1; a weak D match, TRBD1 (5 bases). This CDR3 has 15 residues. CDR1 and CDR2 from the germline V gene are MNHNY and SVGAGI (reference sequence). V was clipped by 2 bases and J by 1 base, with 11 bases between them. The CDR3 nucleotides are TGTGCCAGCAGTTACCCCCCACAGGAGAACACTGAAGCTTTCTTT. The encoded protein is CASSYPPQENTEAFF.

There are many counts of this clonotype. This chain connects TRBV29-1 to TRBJ1-1; D is unclear. Trimming took off 7 bases at V and 2 bases at J, with 5 bases between the two ends. The CDR3 contains 10 residues. CDR1 and CDR2 (germline): SQVTM, ANQGSEA. This CDR3 reads CSAKNTEAFF. The DNA for the CDR3 is TGCAGCGCAAAAAACACTGAAGCTTTCTTT.

This clonotype was picked up a small number of times. The chain is built from TRBV6-5 and TRBJ1-5; no reliable D call. With 5 bases removed from V and 9 bases from J, the gap between germline ends came to 14 bases. From germline, CDR1 is MNHEY and CDR2 SVGAGI. The CDR3 covers 13 residues. The chain's CDR3 is CASSRGWGAPQHF. The CDR3 DNA reads as TGTGCCAGCAGTCGGGGTTGGGGAGCGCCCCAGCATTTT.

The sample holds many counts of this clonotype. The chain has TRBV7-3 and TRBJ2-1, with D tentatively TRBD2 (6 bases). Trimming removed 4 bases from V and 3 bases from J, with 13 bases in between. CDR3 length equals 15 residues. Germline loops: CDR1 SGHTA, CDR2 FQGTGA. CDR3 DNA sequence: TGTGCCAGCAGCTCAGCGGGTGGGGGCTACAATGAGCAGTTCTTC. It specifies CASSSAGGGYNEQFF.

This clonotype was seen repeatedly, ten times or more. The chain uses TRBV28 and TRBJ1-2; D is undetermined. Germline-derived CDR1 and CDR2 are MDHEN and SYDVKM. This CDR3 is 12 amino acids long. Trimming removed 1 base at V and 8 bases at J, with 8 bases between. The CDR3, as DNA: TGTGCCAGCAGTTTATCCGGGCGCGGCTACACCTTC. This gives the protein CASSLSGRGYTF.

This clonotype appeared many times. The J gene is TRBJ1-5, the V gene TRBV6-1; a possible D gene is TRBD1 (6 bases). The V end lost 1 base, the J end lost 9 bases, and 16 bases lay between the germline ends. The germline CDR1 and CDR2 sequences are MNHNS and SASEGT. The CDR3 extends over 15 amino acids. The CDR3 sequence is CASSEGGAAHGPQHF. DNA of the CDR3: TGTGCCAGCAGTGAAGGGGGGGCAGCCCATGGGCCCCAGCATTTT.

This clonotype was observed a handful of times. This chain uses TRBV28 with TRBJ2-1, with 9 bases lining up with TRBD1. The V segment lost 3 bases and the J segment 1 base; nucleotides outside the gene matches: 1. The CDR3 spans 15 residues. Germline-derived CDR1 and CDR2 are MDHEN and SYDVKM. The CDR3 reads CASSFGTGSYNEQFF. The CDR3 nucleotides read TGTGCCAGCAGTTTTGGGACAGGGTCCTACAATGAGCAGTTCTTC.

This clonotype has at least ten counts. This sequence joins TRBV12-3 or TRBV12-4 and TRBJ1-1; 10 bases align to TRBD1. V dropped 6 bases and J dropped 2; count of bases not matched to a gene: 3. The CDR3 has 14 residues. CDR3 sequence reads: CASSRQGANTEAFF. The DNA for the CDR3 is TGTGCCAGCAGCCGACAGGGGGCAAACACTGAAGCTTTCTTT.

This clonotype turned up a few times. The rearrangement links TRBV13 to TRBJ1-3; TRBD1 aligns across 8 bases. CDR3 length: 19 amino acids. The V gene's germline CDR1 is PRHDT and CDR2 FYEKMQ (reference sequence). The V gene end was trimmed by 0 bases and the J gene end by 0 bases; junction bases not matched to a gene: 10. CDR3 residues: CASSLGPPGTGSSGNTIYF. The CDR3 nucleotides read TGTGCCAGCAGCTTAGGCCCCCCCGGGACAGGTTCCTCTGGAAACACCATATATTTT. The full variable domain, in which reference TRBV13 and TRBJ1-3 provide the parts outside the CDR3, is AAGVIQSPRHLIKEKRETATLKCYPIPRHDTVYWYQQGPGQDPQFLISFYEKMQSDKGSIPDRFSAQQFSDYHSELNMSSLELGDSALYFCASSLGPPGTGSSGNTIYFGEGSWLTVV.

As regards this clonotype: This could be a read error, since a much larger clone is one nucleotide away. V usage is TRBV6-1 and J usage is TRBJ2-1, with a weak D call TRBD2 (5 bases). Germline V gene lookup returns CDR1 MNHNS and CDR2 SASEGT. The CDR3 is made up of 15 amino acids. The CDR3, as DNA: TGTGCCTGCAGTGAAGCGGACGGTTCCTACAATGAGCAGTTCTTC. This translates into CACSEADGSYNEQFF.

V and J are TRBV4-1 and TRBJ2-4; D gene unclear. The V end was cut by 1 base, the J end by 3 bases, with 13 bases between. The CDR3 sequence is 16 residues long. Germline V gene data show CDR1 as MGHRA and CDR2 as YSYEKL. For the CDR3, the DNA is TGCGCCAGCAGCCAAGGGCAGCTCCGCGGCAAAAACATTCAGTACTTC. Translated: CASSQGQLRGKNIQYF.

This rearrangement joins TRBV5-1 to TRBJ1-5; TRBD1 matches at 10 bases. This CDR3 spans 15 amino acids. From germline, CDR1 is SGHRS and CDR2 YFSETQ. Losses at the gene ends were 0 bases for V and 6 bases for J; bases not matched to a gene: 3. As DNA, the CDR3 is TGCGCCAGCAGCTTGGGACAGGGGGCGGGTCAGCCCCAGCATTTT. Its translation is CASSLGQGAGQPQHF.

This clonotype was counted many times. The chain couples TRBV5-1 to TRBJ1-1; weak D call: TRBD1 (6 bases). The CDR3 sequence is 14 residues long. V lost 4 bases to trimming and J lost 0 bases, with 10 bases between them. CDR1 is SGHRS and CDR2 is YFSETQ in the germline V gene. The CDR3 sequence is CASSVTGLNTEAFF. CDR3 DNA sequence: TGCGCCAGCAGCGTGACAGGACTGAACACTGAAGCTTTCTTT.

This clonotype was counted a few times. The chain has TRBV7-9 and TRBJ2-1, with D possibly matching TRBD2 (6 bases). The CDR3 length is 11 residues. Germline V gene sequence: CDR1 SEHNR, CDR2 FQNEAQ (reference sequence). V was trimmed by 6 bases and J by 14 bases, leaving 14 bases between them. The DNA of the CDR3 is TGTGCCAGCAGGGGAAACGGGGGAGAGTTCTTC. It is translated as CASRGNGGEFF.

This clonotype appeared many times. The V and J genes are TRBV20-1 and TRBJ1-2; TRBD1 is a possible D gene (6 bases). This CDR3 contains 14 residues. The germline V gene encodes CDR1 DFQATT and CDR2 SNEGSKA (reference sequence). The V gene lost 5 bases and the J gene lost 4 bases, with 17 bases spanning the gap. Here the CDR3 DNA reads TGCAGTGCTCGACCTACAGGGAAGGGCTATGGCTACACCTTC. It codes for CSARPTGKGYGYTF.

This clonotype was seen more than once but under ten times. The chain uses TRBV18 and TRBJ1-1; D is perhaps TRBD1 (5 bases). Trimming left V 0 bases short and J 5 bases short, with 13 bases between. Germline V gene data show CDR1 as KGHSH and CDR2 as LQKENI. The CDR3 sequence is 15 residues long. CDR3 protein: CASSPPAGVGTEAFF. CDR3 DNA sequence: TGTGCCAGCTCACCACCGGCGGGGGTAGGGACTGAAGCTTTCTTT. Supplemented by reference TRBV18 and TRBJ1-1, the full variable domain reads NAGVMQNPRHLVRRRGQEARLRCSPMKGHSHVYWYRQLPEEGLKFMVYLQKENIIDESGMPKERFSAEFPKEGPSILRIQQVVRGDSAAYFCASSPPAGVGTEAFFGQGTRLTVV.

This clonotype was seen at least ten times. The rearrangement joins TRBV5-5 to TRBJ2-2; D unresolved. CDR1 is SGHKS and CDR2 is YYEKEE in the germline V gene (reference sequence). Trimming took off 4 bases at V and 0 bases at J, with 7 bases between the two ends. The CDR3 contains 14 residues. CDR3 sequence reads: CASSRSSNTGELFF. The CDR3 DNA reads TGTGCCAGCAGCCGATCATCGAACACCGGGGAGCTGTTTTTT.

This clonotype was counted many times. This chain links TRBV6-1 with TRBJ1-4, with TRBD1 matching over 9 bases. CDR3 length equals 14 residues. Trimming cost V 6 bases and J 5 bases; bases outside gene matches: 4. Germline CDR1 MNHNS, CDR2 SASEGT. CDR3 sequence reads: CASSIQGANEKLFF. CDR3 in DNA: TGTGCCAGCAGCATACAGGGGGCCAATGAAAAACTGTTTTTT.

This clonotype came up many times. V gene TRBV6-2 or TRBV6-3 combines with J gene TRBJ2-7, with D unresolved. The CDR3 spans 13 residues. Germline V gives CDR1 MNHEY, CDR2 SVGEGT. The V end was cut by 8 bases, the J end by 2 bases, with 13 bases between. Here the CDR3 reads CASRPRSTYEQYF. Here the CDR3 DNA reads TGTGCCAGCCGGCCCCGCAGCACCTACGAGCAGTACTTC.

This clonotype has a count of ten or more. This sequence joins TRBV7-2 and TRBJ2-7; tentatively, D is TRBD2 (6 bases). In germline, CDR1 is SGHTA, CDR2 FQGNSA. This CDR3 has 16 residues. Trimming stripped 5 bases from V and 1 base from J, with 18 bases between. CDR3 region: CASSLPRGLQSYEQYF. The CDR3 region has the DNA TGTGCCAGCAGCCTGCCCCGGGGACTCCAATCCTACGAGCAGTACTTC.

This clonotype appeared a few times. The rearrangement uses TRBV19 and TRBJ2-1; D gene unclear. CDR1 LNHDA and CDR2 SQIVND come from the germline V gene (reference sequence). The CDR3 extends over 16 amino acids. V gave up 7 bases and J gave up 3 bases, with 19 bases separating them. CDR3 sequence: CASTPPGPKNYNEQFF. In nucleotides, the CDR3 is TGTGCCAGTACCCCCCCCGGCCCCAAAAACTACAATGAGCAGTTCTTC. Full variable domain (rest looked up from reference TRBV19 and TRBJ2-1): DGGITQSPKYLFRKEGQNVTLSCEQNLNHDAMYWYRQDPGQGLRLIYYSQIVNDFQKGDIAEGYSVSREKKESFPLTVTSAQKNPTAFYLCASTPPGPKNYNEQFFGPGTRLTVL.

CDR3 in amino acids: CASSFLSAEQYF. Here the CDR3 DNA reads TGTGCCAGCAGTTTTCTCTCGGCCGAGCAGTACTTC. The chain has TRBV28 and TRBJ2-7; D gene ambiguous. The CDR3 contains 12 residues. V was cut by 3 bases and J by 6 bases, with 9 bases left in between. Germline loops: CDR1 MDHEN, CDR2 SYDVKM.

The chain combines TRBV10-3 with TRBJ2-3; D may be TRBD2 (6 bases). The V gene's germline CDR1 is ENHRY and CDR2 SYGVKD. Trimming removed 8 bases from V and 0 bases from J, with 6 bases in between. This CDR3 contains 12 residues. The CDR3 region is CAIGGSTDTQYF. The CDR3 region has the DNA TGTGCCATCGGGGGGAGCACAGATACGCAGTATTTT.